This entry lists 9 T cell receptor beta chains sequenced from one sample in a study of T-cell reconstitution after alpha-beta-depleted transplantation in children. As it was prepared, the TCRbeta library received unique molecular identifiers. Via MiXCR, TCRdb re-called the PCR reads, giving one row per CDR3 protein. Of under 400,000 distinct CDR3 sequences listed, around 25% are singletons. Sequenced here: PBMCs, mostly from graft donor cells, sampled 180 days after TCRalphabeta/CD19-depleted stem cell transplant. These receptors were collected from a male patient younger than 18 who had a stem cell transplant for acute lymphoblastic leukemia, so the T cells may come from the graft donor.

This clonotype has more than one count but fewer than ten. V usage is TRBV10-2 and J usage is TRBJ2-7; D ambiguous. Trimming took 3 bases from V and 6 from J, leaving 15 bases between them. Germline values: CDR1 WSHSY, CDR2 SAAADI. The CDR3 is 14 amino acids. The CDR3 loop reads CASSDRPTTGEQYF. In DNA, the CDR3 is TGCGCCAGCAGTGATCGGCCGACGACCGGCGAGCAGTACTTC.

The genes are TRBV7-9 and TRBJ1-1; 10 nucleotides match TRBD1. The CDR3 contains 14 residues. J was trimmed by 4 bases and V by 5 bases; bases with no gene match: 4. Germline CDR1 reads SEHNR; CDR2 reads FQNEAQ (reference sequence). The CDR3 DNA reads TGTGCCAGCAGCCCCGGACAGGGGGTCACTGAAGCTTTCTTT. Translation gives CASSPGQGVTEAFF.

J is TRBJ2-3 and V is TRBV11-2; TRBD2 matches at 7 bases. The CDR3 sequence is 15 residues long. Germline CDR1 reads SGHAT; CDR2 reads FQNNGV. Trimming cost V 5 bases and J 2 bases; bases outside gene matches: 7. CDR3 bases: TGTGCCAGCAGCCCGAGCGGGATAGACACAGATACGCAGTATTTT. It encodes CASSPSGIDTDTQYF.

CDR3 sequence: CASSELGTGSTDTQYF. The CDR3 DNA reads TGTGCCAGCAGTGAATTAGGGACAGGGAGCACAGATACGCAGTATTTT. This chain uses TRBV25-1 with TRBJ2-3; TRBD1 matches at 9 bases. Germline V CDR1 and CDR2: MGHDK, SYGVNS. The CDR3 runs to 16 residues. Trimming at V came to 1 base and at J to 0 bases, leaving 2 bases not matched to a gene.

V gene TRBV5-1 combines with J gene TRBJ1-2, with TRBD1 as a possible D gene (6 bases). The V end was cut by 7 bases, the J end by 6 bases, with 22 bases between. CDR1 is SGHRS, CDR2 YFSETQ, per germline. The CDR3 length is 15 residues. As DNA, the CDR3 is TGCGCCAGCTGTTTCTCGACAGGCCCTTTGGATGGCTACACCTTC. It encodes CASCFSTGPLDGYTF.

This clonotype has only a few counts. The chain carries TRBV5-4 and TRBJ2-2; 7 nucleotides line up with TRBD1. Trimming took 5 bases from V and 2 from J; bases not matched to a gene: 9. The CDR3 contains 16 residues. Germline V gene sequence: CDR1 SGHNT, CDR2 YYREEE (reference sequence). The CDR3 sequence: CASRLGTALNTGELFF. DNA of the CDR3: TGTGCCAGCAGACTAGGGACAGCCCTTAACACCGGGGAGCTGTTTTTT.

The chain links TRBV7-9 to TRBJ1-4, with a possible D match to TRBD1 (6 bases). The CDR3 consists of 15 residues. The V and J ends lost 3 bases and 2 bases respectively, with 10 bases between them. Germline CDR1 reads SEHNR; CDR2 reads FQNEAQ (reference sequence). CDR3 DNA sequence: TGTGCCAGCAGCTTCCCAGGGGCGACTAATGAAAAACTGTTTTTT. This gives the protein CASSFPGATNEKLFF.

There are a few counts of this clonotype. Compared with germline, one end of the junction differs, possibly owing to a read error. V gene TRBV10-3 combines with J gene TRBJ2-3, with TRBD2 matching over 10 bases. Germline V gene sequence: CDR1 ENHRY, CDR2 SYGVKD. The CDR3 is made up of 17 amino acids. This chain's CDR3 is CAISEPTSGPRTDTQYF. DNA of the CDR3: TGTGCCATCAGTGAACCGACTAGCGGGCCACGCACGGATACGCAGTATTTT.

The table lists this clonotype with a few counts. The CDR3 loop is CASSLDGTGYNEQFF. The CDR3 bases are TGTGCCAGCAGCTTAGATGGGACAGGCTACAATGAGCAGTTCTTC. The chain combines TRBV11-3 with TRBJ2-1; 8 bases map to TRBD1. With V trimmed by 0 bases and J by 3 bases, 1 base remained unmatched. The V gene's germline CDR1 is SGHNT and CDR2 YENEEA. The CDR3 is 15 residues long.